A selection of T cell receptor beta chains follows, all from one sample in a study of blood T cell repertoires in COVID-19. Libraries were prepared by immunoSEQ multiplex PCR; TCRdb keeps only in-frame clonotypes and omits some of them. In the table there are 90,000 or so clones, around 93% of which are singletons. Sequenced sample: peripheral blood. These receptor sequences come from a human donor with active COVID-19. The donor label of this sample is uncertain. The CDR3 runs from the conserved cysteine through the conserved F or W. D genes are given only for firm matches. Clone size is stated in some rows and not others, as once, few, many or a class when expanded.

V: TRBV6-4
size: once
D: TRBD2
J: TRBJ2-1
DNA: TGTGCCAGCAGTAAAATAGCGGGGGGCAACAATGAGCAGTTCTTC
CDR3: CASSKIAGGNNEQFF

V: TRBV6-6
size: .
D: TRBD1
J: TRBJ2-5
DNA: TGTGCCAGCAGGCCCGGGACAGTCCAAGAGACCCAGTACTTC
CDR3: CASRPGTVQETQYF

V: TRBV5-8
size: .
D: TRBD2
J: TRBJ2-1
DNA: TGTGCCAGCAGCTGGACGGGACTAGCGGGGGGGCCCTCCTACAATGAGCAGTTCTTC
CDR3: CASSWTGLAGGPSYNEQFF

V: TRBV13
size: .
D: TRBD1
J: TRBJ2-7
DNA: TGTGCCAGCAGCTTAGGGGGGGACAGTTCCTACGAGCAGTACTTC
CDR3: CASSLGGDSSYEQYF

V: TRBV7-9
size: .
D: .
J: TRBJ2-7
DNA: TGTGCCAGCAGCTTATTAGAAGCGGGCGAGCAGTACTTC
CDR3: CASSLLEAGEQYF

V: TRBV15
size: .
D: .
J: TRBJ1-2
DNA: TGTGCCACCAGCAGGAACAGGGATGGTGGCTACACCTTC
CDR3: CATSRNRDGGYTF

V: TRBV4-3
size: .
D: .
J: TRBJ2-5
DNA: TGCGCCAGCAGCCAAGAGAGCAGGGTACAAGAGACCCAGTACTTC
CDR3: CASSQESRVQETQYF

V: TRBV4-1
size: .
D: .
J: TRBJ2-7
DNA: TGCGCCAGCAGCCAAGCACCCCGGGGGAGTTCCTACGAGCAGTACTTC
CDR3: CASSQAPRGSSYEQYF

V: TRBV6-6
size: .
D: .
J: TRBJ1-6
DNA: TGTGCCAGCACTCAAGGGGGAGGGGTAGGTAATTCACCCCTCCACTTT
CDR3: CASTQGGGVGNSPLHF

V: TRBV5-1
size: .
D: TRBD2
J: TRBJ2-7
DNA: TGCGCCAGCAGCGGGCTAGCGGGGTTCTACGAGCAGTACTTC
CDR3: CASSGLAGFYEQYF

V: TRBV28
size: .
D: .
J: TRBJ1-1
DNA: TGTGCCAGCAGTTTCTTAGGTCAGGGAAAAAGTGCTGAAGCTTTCTTT
CDR3: CASSFLGQGKSAEAFF

V: TRBV29-1
size: .
D: .
J: TRBJ1-2
DNA: TGCAGCGTTGAGGAGGGAATGGGGGGGGTTCTCGGCTATGGCTACACCTTC
CDR3: CSVEEGMGGVLGYGYTF

V: TRBV29-1
size: .
D: TRBD1
J: TRBJ1-1
DNA: TGCAGCGTCCGACTGACAGGGGCCCCAGCTGAAGCTTTCTTT
CDR3: CSVRLTGAPAEAFF

V: TRBV7-9
size: few
D: TRBD2
J: TRBJ2-1
DNA: TGTGCCAGCTTCCGGGGGGACAATGAGCAGTTCTTC
CDR3: CASFRGDNEQFF

V: TRBV3-1/TRBV3-2
size: .
D: TRBD1
J: TRBJ1-5
DNA: TGTGCCAGCAGCCAACAGGGGGCGGGTAATCAGCCCCAGCATTTT
CDR3: CASSQQGAGNQPQHF

V: TRBV10-3
size: once
D: TRBD1
J: TRBJ2-5
DNA: TGTGCCATCAGTGAGACAGGGGGCTTTAAGACCCAGTACTTC
CDR3: CAISETGGFKTQYF

V: TRBV12-5
size: .
D: .
J: TRBJ2-2
DNA: TGTGCTAGTGGTTCAGGGACTGGAAGCACCGGGGAGCTGTTTTTT
CDR3: CASGSGTGSTGELFF

V: TRBV24-1
size: .
D: TRBD2
J: TRBJ2-3
DNA: TGTGCCACCAGTGACGCGGGGGGTATCGCAGATACGCAGTATTTT
CDR3: CATSDAGGIADTQYF

V: TRBV4-2
size: .
D: .
J: TRBJ2-2
DNA: TGTGCCAGGCGGGGCTCCGGGGAGCTGTTTTTT
CDR3: CARRGSGELFF

V: TRBV19
size: .
D: .
J: TRBJ1-5
DNA: TGTGCCAGTAGTCGGGCACCAGGGGTTTCGACCCAGCATTTT
CDR3: CASSRAPGVSTQHF

V: TRBV3-1/TRBV3-2
size: .
D: TRBD2
J: TRBJ2-5
DNA: TGTGCCAGCAGCCAATATGGGACTAGCGGGGGGGCCGAGACCCAGTACTTC
CDR3: CASSQYGTSGGAETQYF

V: TRBV5-4
size: few
D: TRBD2
J: TRBJ2-2
DNA: TGTGCCAGCAGCTTAGGAGGGAGGGCCGGGGAGCTGTTTTTT
CDR3: CASSLGGRAGELFF

V: TRBV29-1
size: few
D: TRBD1
J: TRBJ2-2
DNA: TGCAGCGTTGGTCAGGGGGCCGGGGAGCTGTTTTTT
CDR3: CSVGQGAGELFF

V: TRBV9
size: .
D: .
J: TRBJ1-6
DNA: TGTGCCAGCAGCGTACGAGTCTATAATTCACCCCTCCACTTT
CDR3: CASSVRVYNSPLHF

V: TRBV10-3
size: .
D: .
J: TRBJ2-7
DNA: TGTGCCATCAGTGTGAGTGCCGGGGGCGAGCAGTACTTC
CDR3: CAISVSAGGEQYF

V: TRBV5-1
size: .
D: .
J: TRBJ1-2
DNA: TGCGCCAGCAGCTCGGCAGGAGGATATGGCTACACCTTC
CDR3: CASSSAGGYGYTF

V: TRBV3-1/TRBV3-2
size: .
D: TRBD2
J: TRBJ2-7
DNA: TGTGCCAGCAGCCAAACTAGCGGGGGCTACGAGCAGTACTTC
CDR3: CASSQTSGGYEQYF

V: TRBV7-3
size: .
D: .
J: TRBJ1-5
DNA: TGTGCCAGCAGCTTAGGGTCGGCCGGGGGTAGCAATCAGCCCCAGCATTTT
CDR3: CASSLGSAGGSNQPQHF

V: TRBV19
size: .
D: TRBD1
J: TRBJ1-2
DNA: TGTGCCAGTAGAGGGACAGCCAGCTATGGCTACACCTTC
CDR3: CASRGTASYGYTF

V: TRBV6-1
size: .
D: TRBD1
J: TRBJ1-4
DNA: TGTGCCAGCAGTGGACCACTTCATGAGCCTATAACAGGGGGAGGGGAAAAACTGTTTTTT
CDR3: CASSGPLHEPITGGGEKLFF

V: TRBV7-9
size: few
D: .
J: TRBJ1-5
DNA: TGTGCCAGCAGCCGAAATCCGGGGGATCAGCCCCAGCATTTT
CDR3: CASSRNPGDQPQHF

V: TRBV2
size: .
D: .
J: TRBJ1-1
DNA: TGTGCCAGCAGTGACGACTTGAACACTGAAGCTTTCTTT
CDR3: CASSDDLNTEAFF

V: TRBV7-2
size: .
D: TRBD1
J: TRBJ1-6
DNA: TGTGCCAGCAGCTTCGGACAGGGGATAAAGAATTCACCCCTCCACTTT
CDR3: CASSFGQGIKNSPLHF

V: TRBV7-3
size: .
D: .
J: TRBJ2-7
DNA: TGTGCCAGCAGCTTGAAGGGGTGGATCGACGAGCAGTACTTC
CDR3: CASSLKGWIDEQYF

V: TRBV9
size: once
D: .
J: TRBJ1-1
DNA: TGTGCCAGCAGCGAACAGGGAGTCGGAACTGAAGCTTTCTTT
CDR3: CASSEQGVGTEAFF

V: TRBV3-1/TRBV3-2
size: .
D: TRBD2
J: TRBJ2-5
DNA: TGTGCCAGCAGCCAAGATCCAGCGGGGGGGGTAGAGACCCAGTACTTC
CDR3: CASSQDPAGGVETQYF